One sample yielded the 30 T cell receptor beta chains listed below, sequenced in a study of blood T cell repertoires in COVID-19. Data came from immunoSEQ multiplex PCR; TCRdb stores just in-frame clones and leaves some out. Of 250,000 to 400,000 clones listed, more than 75% are singletons. Sequenced: PBMCs or T cells enriched from blood (not recorded which). These receptors all come from a woman in her twenties or thirties who had recovered from COVID-19.

Comments on this clone: Other DNA sequences from this sample encode an identical CDR3 as well. The chain couples TRBV5-1 to TRBJ1-3; D uncertain. The germline gives CDR1 SGHRS, CDR2 YFSETQ. The length of the CDR3 is 13 residues. V was cut by 5 bases and J by 0 bases, with 6 bases left in between. The CDR3 DNA follows: TGCGCCAGCAGGAGTTTCTCTGGAAACACCATATATTTT. This codes for CASRSFSGNTIYF.

This clone was seen once. V usage is TRBV6-5 and J usage is TRBJ2-7; 8 bases line up with TRBD2. The CDR3 contains 13 residues. Germline CDR1 reads MNHEY; CDR2 reads SVGAGI. Trimming at V came to 6 bases and at J to 7 bases, leaving 8 bases not matched to a gene. The CDR3 reads CASSPGGVEEQYF. The CDR3 DNA reads TGTGCCAGCAGCCCGGGGGGGGTGGAAGAGCAGTACTTC.

The chain carries TRBV4-2 and TRBJ2-3, with D possibly being TRBD1 (6 bases). Trimming pared 4 bases from V and 0 bases from J, leaving 11 bases between. Per germline, CDR1 LGHNA and CDR2 YNFKEQ. The CDR3 spans 15 residues. The CDR3 sequence is CASSPTGTSTDTQYF. The DNA for the CDR3 is TGTGCCAGCAGCCCCACAGGGACCAGCACAGATACGCAGTATTTT.

This sequence joins TRBV5-6 and TRBJ1-1; D is uncertain. Germline assignment: CDR1 SGHDT and CDR2 YYEEEE. Trimming cost V 4 bases and J 5 bases, with 24 bases left between them. The CDR3 has 17 residues. The CDR3 spells CASSKLSWAGSSTEAFF. DNA of the CDR3: TGTGCCAGCAGCAAATTATCTTGGGCAGGTTCCTCGACTGAAGCTTTCTTT.

V usage is TRBV10-2 and J usage is TRBJ2-1; TRBD2 matches at 13 bases. This CDR3 spans 18 amino acids. In germline, CDR1 is WSHSY, CDR2 SAAADI. Germline trimming cut 3 bases from V and 0 bases from J; bases unmatched to any gene: 5. The CDR3 loop is CASSELLAGGTSYNEQFF. The CDR3 coding sequence is TGCGCCAGCAGTGAATTACTAGCGGGGGGGACCTCCTACAATGAGCAGTTCTTC.

This clone came up once. The chain employs TRBV5-1 and TRBJ1-2, with D perhaps TRBD1 (5 bases). V lost 0 bases to trimming and J lost 7 bases, with 13 bases between them. CDR1 and CDR2 from the germline V gene are SGHRS and YFSETQ. This CDR3 has 14 amino acids. The CDR3 sequence: CASSLVGGQGGYTF. The CDR3 DNA reads TGCGCCAGCAGCTTGGTGGGGGGTCAAGGTGGCTACACCTTC.

V is TRBV18 and J is TRBJ2-3; D gene uncertain. This CDR3 is built from 15 residues. Germline CDR1 and CDR2: KGHSH and LQKENI. V lost 0 bases and J 3 bases, leaving 10 bases between the germline ends. The CDR3 region is CASSPPSVGTDTQYF. The CDR3 coding sequence is TGTGCCAGCTCACCACCCTCTGTCGGGACAGATACGCAGTATTTT. Supplemented by reference TRBV18 and TRBJ2-3, the full variable domain reads NAGVMQNPRHLVRRRGQEARLRCSPMKGHSHVYWYRQLPEEGLKFMVYLQKENIIDESGMPKERFSAEFPKEGPSILRIQQVVRGDSAAYFCASSPPSVGTDTQYFGPGTRLTVL.

Written as DNA, the CDR3 is TGTGCCAGCAGTTTCTCTAATGAGCAGTTCTTC. Encoded protein: CASSFSNEQFF. This rearrangement joins TRBV27 to TRBJ2-1, with D unclear. The CDR3 length is 11 residues. In germline, CDR1 is MNHEY, CDR2 SMNVEV (reference sequence). The V and J ends lost 3 bases and 7 bases respectively, with 4 bases between them.

This chain uses TRBV10-3 with TRBJ1-2; the D is unclear. In germline, CDR1 is ENHRY, CDR2 SYGVKD. The V end lost 2 bases, the J end lost 7 bases, and 14 bases lay between the germline ends. This CDR3 spans 14 amino acids. CDR3 in amino acids: CAISETLASSGYTF. In nucleotides, the CDR3 is TGTGCCATCAGTGAGACTCTAGCCTCCTCTGGCTACACCTTC.

This clone was picked up one time. The rearrangement joins TRBV5-1 to TRBJ2-3; a weak D match, TRBD2 (5 bases). V lost 3 bases and J lost 5, with 13 bases in between. The CDR3 is 14 residues long. Germline V gene sequence: CDR1 SGHRS, CDR2 YFSETQ. The CDR3 sequence is CASSSDGLGDTQYF. In DNA form, the CDR3 reads TGCGCCAGCAGCTCGGATGGACTGGGAGATACGCAGTATTTT. The variable domain in full, with the rest retrieved from reference TRBV5-1 and TRBJ2-3, is KAGVTQTPRYLIKTRGQQVTLSCSPISGHRSVSWYQQTPGQGLQFLFEYFSETQRNKGNFPGRFSGRQFSNSRSEMNVSTLELGDSALYLCASSSDGLGDTQYFGPGTRLTVL.

The chain carries TRBV18 and TRBJ1-3; D is undetermined. The germline CDR1 and CDR2 sequences are KGHSH and LQKENI. V lost 1 base to trimming and J lost 1 base, with 8 bases between them. The CDR3 is made up of 15 amino acids. The CDR3 DNA sequence: TGTGCCAGCTCACCACGGCAGGCTTCTGGAAACACCATATATTTT. Its translation is CASSPRQASGNTIYF.

The chain recombines TRBV7-6 with TRBJ1-1; possibly TRBD1 for D (6 bases). Germline CDR1 SGHVS, CDR2 FNYEAQ. V was shortened by 5 bases and J by 5 bases, with 18 bases between the two germline ends. The CDR3 contains 15 residues. This chain's CDR3 is CASSTGTQGSTEAFF. The CDR3 nucleotides read TGTGCCAGCAGCACCGGTACACAGGGCTCAACTGAAGCTTTCTTT.

The rearrangement uses TRBV2 and TRBJ1-5; the D gene is possibly TRBD1 (5 bases). Germline values: CDR1 SNHLY, CDR2 FYNNEI. The CDR3 runs 14 residues. Trimming shortened V by 4 bases and J by 0 bases, and 7 bases separated the two germline ends. The CDR3 is CASSVTGSNQPQHF. The CDR3 nucleotides are TGTGCCAGCAGTGTAACAGGTAGCAATCAGCCCCAGCATTTT.

This clone has a single count. The chain recombines TRBV7-9 with TRBJ1-1, with D perhaps matching TRBD1 (6 bases). The CDR3 is made up of 13 amino acids. Germline lookup yields CDR1 SEHNR and CDR2 FQNEAQ (reference sequence). Trimming pared 5 bases from V and 7 bases from J, leaving 14 bases between. Here the CDR3 DNA reads TGTGCCAGCAGCGATCAGGGGAGGGGTGAAGCTTTCTTT. Translating it yields CASSDQGRGEAFF.

The chain carries TRBV24-1 and TRBJ2-7; no firm D call. The CDR3 consists of 15 residues. From germline, CDR1 is KGHDR and CDR2 SFDVKD. The V and J ends lost 4 bases and 3 bases respectively, with 15 bases between them. In DNA, the CDR3 is TGTGCCACCAGTGACCTTCTAGAGGTCTACTACGAGCAGTACTTC. It encodes CATSDLLEVYYEQYF.

CDR3 in amino acids: CASRTGQKTGELFF. The CDR3, as DNA: TGTGCCAGCAGGACGGGACAGAAAACCGGGGAGCTGTTTTTT. The rearrangement joins TRBV6-5 to TRBJ2-2; 7 bases map to TRBD1. There are 14 residues in the CDR3. Trimming cost V 6 bases and J 5 bases; bases outside gene matches: 6. CDR1 is MNHEY, CDR2 SVGAGI, per germline.

V is TRBV12-5 and J is TRBJ1-2; TRBD1 is a possible D gene (6 bases). The germline gives CDR1 LGHNT, CDR2 FRNRAP. This CDR3 has 16 residues. The V end lost 2 bases, the J end lost 0 bases, and 13 bases lay between the germline ends. CDR3 in DNA: TGTGCTAGTGGTTTGCAGGGGACGTTTACTAACTATGGCTACACCTTC. This encodes CASGLQGTFTNYGYTF.

The V gene is TRBV6-2 or TRBV6-3, the J gene TRBJ2-2; 8 nucleotides line up with TRBD2. Germline V gene sequence: CDR1 MNHEY, CDR2 SVGEGT. CDR3 length: 16 residues. With 4 bases clipped from V and 0 bases from J, the junction kept 4 bases outside the gene matches. The CDR3 spells CASSSRGGSNTGELFF. As DNA, the CDR3 is TGTGCCAGCAGTTCCCGCGGGGGGTCGAACACCGGGGAGCTGTTTTTT.

The rearrangement links TRBV10-3 to TRBJ1-3, with D possibly TRBD1 on 6 matching bases. The V gene's germline CDR1 is ENHRY and CDR2 SYGVKD. V gave up 2 bases and J gave up 6 bases, with 8 bases separating them. This CDR3 is 13 amino acids long. CDR3 nucleotide sequence: TGTGCCATCAGTGAGAAGGGACAAAACACCATATATTTT. Translation gives CAISEKGQNTIYF.

The chain links TRBV19 to TRBJ2-3, with 8 positions matching TRBD1. The CDR3 is 16 amino acids. Germline lookup yields CDR1 LNHDA and CDR2 SQIVND (reference sequence). The ends lost 1 base at V and 4 bases at J; junction bases unmatched: 7. CDR3 nucleotides: TGTGCCAGTAGTATAGCGGGCAGGGGGCCTGCAGATACGCAGTATTTT. Amino acids: CASSIAGRGPADTQYF.

This chain connects TRBV4-1 to TRBJ1-2; 7 nucleotides agree with TRBD1. CDR1 and CDR2 from the germline V gene are MGHRA and YSYEKL. The V and J ends lost 3 bases and 2 bases, in that order; junction bases with no gene match: 6. The CDR3 is 15 residues long. The CDR3 loop is CASSHRQGANYGYTF. The CDR3 region has the DNA TGCGCCAGCAGCCATAGACAGGGAGCGAACTATGGCTACACCTTC.

This clone was recorded a few times. The chain links TRBV6-5 to TRBJ2-7; D perhaps matches TRBD1 (6 bases). The germline V and J ends were trimmed by 2 bases and 2 bases, with 10 bases remaining between them. The CDR3 is 14 residues long. Germline assignment: CDR1 MNHEY and CDR2 SVGAGI. DNA for the CDR3: TGTGCCAGCAGTTACCGACAGGCGACCTACGAGCAGTACTTC. Its protein product is CASSYRQATYEQYF.

J is TRBJ1-1 and V is TRBV19; a weak D match, TRBD1 (5 bases). Germline CDR1 reads LNHDA; CDR2 reads SQIVND (reference sequence). The CDR3 is 15 amino acids. V was shortened by 7 bases and J by 0 bases, with 15 bases between the two germline ends. CDR3 residues: CASTSGGVVNTEAFF. The CDR3, as DNA: TGTGCCAGTACATCGGGGGGAGTGGTGAACACTGAAGCTTTCTTT.

This rearrangement joins TRBV24-1 to TRBJ2-5; 7 nucleotides match TRBD1. V gave up 5 bases and J gave up 1 base; unmatched junction bases: 6. Germline CDR1 reads KGHDR; CDR2 reads SFDVKD. This CDR3 has 15 residues. The chain's CDR3 is CATSGFRDSQETQYF. The DNA for the CDR3 is TGTGCCACCAGTGGCTTCCGGGACAGCCAAGAGACCCAGTACTTC.

The rearrangement links TRBV5-6 to TRBJ2-1; 7 nucleotides agree with TRBD2. The CDR3 has 15 amino acids. Germline CDR1 and CDR2: SGHDT and YYEEEE. After removal of 3 bases from V and 9 bases from J, the junction contained 12 bases not matched to a gene. This CDR3 reads CASSSPLRAGREQFF. In nucleotides, the CDR3 is TGTGCCAGCAGCTCCCCCCTTCGAGCGGGGCGTGAGCAGTTCTTC.

The rearrangement uses TRBV19 and TRBJ2-5; TRBD1 agrees at 8 bases. This CDR3 has 15 amino acids. In germline, CDR1 is LNHDA, CDR2 SQIVND (reference sequence). Trimming cost V 3 bases and J 4 bases; bases outside gene matches: 7. CDR3 region: CASSIGQGRGETQYF. CDR3 coding DNA: TGTGCCAGTAGTATTGGACAGGGTAGGGGAGAGACCCAGTACTTC.

The rearrangement uses TRBV29-1 and TRBJ1-1, with D uncertain. This CDR3 spans 14 amino acids. V dropped 4 bases and J dropped 2 bases, with 14 bases sitting between them. From germline, CDR1 is SQVTM and CDR2 ANQGSEA. The CDR3 loop reads CSVVVSLYNTEAFF. The CDR3 nucleotides read TGCAGCGTTGTCGTTTCCTTATATAACACTGAAGCTTTCTTT.

This chain links TRBV15 with TRBJ1-2; the D gene is possibly TRBD1 (6 bases). V was trimmed by 9 bases and J by 6 bases, leaving 17 bases between them. Germline assignment: CDR1 LNHNV and CDR2 YYDKDF (reference sequence). The CDR3 loop spans 13 amino acids. This CDR3 is CATQRGRGDGYTF. The CDR3 DNA reads TGTGCCACGCAAAGGGGCAGGGGCGATGGCTACACCTTC. Together with reference TRBV15 and TRBJ1-2, the CDR3 gives the full variable domain: DAMVIQNPRYQVTQFGKPVTLSCSQTLNHNVMYWYQQKSSQAPKLLFHYYDKDFNNEADTPDNFQSRRPNTSFCFLDIRSPGLGDTAMYLCATQRGRGDGYTFGSGTRLTVV.

This CDR3 reads CASRRQGANYEQYF. The CDR3 DNA sequence: TGTGCCAGCAGAAGACAGGGGGCAAACTACGAGCAGTACTTC. The V gene is TRBV7-2, the J gene TRBJ2-7; 10 nucleotides agree with TRBD1. Germline CDR1 is SGHTA and CDR2 is FQGNSA. The CDR3 extends over 14 amino acids. V gave up 6 bases and J gave up 3 bases; unmatched junction bases: 5. The full variable domain, rest sourced from reference TRBV7-2 and TRBJ2-7, is GAGVSQSPSNKVTEKGKDVELRCDPISGHTALYWYRQSLGQGLEFLIYFQGNSAPDKSGLPSDRFSAERTGGSVSTLTIQRTQQEDSAVYLCASRRQGANYEQYFGPGTRLTVT.

This chain uses TRBV16 with TRBJ1-1; 7 positions agree with TRBD1. The CDR3 runs 17 residues. CDR1 is KGHSY and CDR2 is FQNENV in the germline V gene. Trimming removed 5 bases from V and 1 base from J; junction bases left unmatched: 13. The CDR3 reads CASSFPRGLIGNTEAFF. CDR3 sequence (DNA): TGTGCCAGCAGCTTCCCTAGGGGGCTGATAGGGAACACTGAAGCTTTCTTT.